Shown below are 3 T cell receptor beta chains from a single sample sequenced in a study of cytomegalovirus exposure and HLA in healthy donors. Researchers ran the PCR with 60 Vbeta and 13 Jbeta primers. Data came from immunoSEQ multiplex PCR; TCRdb stores just in-frame clones and leaves some out. The sample contains about 120,000 clones, 75% to 90% of which appear only once. The sample comprised PBMCs. Receptor source: a man aged 35 to 55 in good health and CMV-seronegative.

The chain recombines TRBV5-8 with TRBJ2-7, with D perhaps matching TRBD1 (6 bases). Looked up from germline, CDR1 is SGHTS and CDR2 is YDEGEE. V was clipped by 3 bases and J by 0 bases, with 19 bases between them. This CDR3 is 17 amino acids long. CDR3 residues: CASSYGGQLRDSYEQYF. The DNA of the CDR3 is TGTGCCAGCAGCTACGGAGGACAGCTCAGAGACTCCTACGAGCAGTACTTC.

The rearrangement joins TRBV7-6 to TRBJ2-3; D may be TRBD2 (5 bases). From germline, CDR1 is SGHVS and CDR2 FNYEAQ. Trimming took off 7 bases at V and 1 base at J, with 15 bases between the two ends. The CDR3 runs 15 residues. The CDR3 spells CASKSGNRGTDTQYF. DNA of the CDR3: TGTGCCAGCAAATCCGGGAACCGGGGCACAGATACGCAGTATTTT.

There are a few counts of this clone. The CDR3 DNA reads TGTGCCTGGAGTTCCGAAGAGACCCAGTACTTC. It specifies CAWSSEETQYF. This chain links TRBV30 with TRBJ2-5; no firm D call. CDR3 size: 11 residues. The V gene's germline CDR1 is GTSNPN and CDR2 SVGIG (reference sequence). Deletions cut 2 bases from V and 3 bases from J, with 4 bases between.